The clone carrying this T cell receptor beta chain was counted ten times or more. Making the bulk TCR libraries relied on previously described methods and listed TCR primers. TCRdb fed the PCR reads into MiXCR, producing one record per CDR3 protein. This sample yields under 650,000 distinct CDR3 sequences, of which about 20% are seen a single time; around 0.86% belongs to the top ten. This entry belongs to a study of molecular identifiers for immune sequencing clone quantification. Material: naive CD8+ T cells from blood, with Jurkat cell RNA spiked in. The subset here: FACS-sorted CD8+CD4-CCR7+CD45RA+ naive T cells. The clonotype originates from a human donor in good health. Some libraries in this study had Jurkat cell RNA spiked in.

The CDR3 sequence is CSAIDGTSGINEQFF. Written as DNA, the CDR3 is TGCAGTGCTATCGACGGGACTAGCGGTATCAATGAGCAGTTCTTC. The rearrangement links TRBV20-1 to TRBJ2-1; TRBD2 matches at 11 bases. V was clipped by 4 bases and J by 6 bases; unmatched bases: 8. Germline-derived CDR1 and CDR2 are DFQATT and SNEGSKA (reference sequence). CDR3 size: 15 residues.